This T cell receptor (beta chain) appears in the sequencing data of a study of breast tumors, draining lymph nodes, adjacent tissues. TCRdb analysed the multiplex PCR reads with MiXCR anew, one entry per CDR3 protein. The sample includes approximately 280,000 distinct CDR3 sequences, 30% of them seen just once. Remarks on this clonotype: It may be a read error: a sequence one base away is much more abundant.

Breast cancer patients provided tissue from their axillary draining lymph nodes. This CDR3 spans 14 amino acids. The germline CDR1 and CDR2 sequences are DFQATT and SNEGSKA (reference sequence). Sequencing was carried out using axillary lymph node tissue. The receptor's source is a female donor with breast cancer. Some clones in this sample may be carry-over from other donors' samples. This chain connects TRBV20-1 to TRBJ2-3; D possibly matches TRBD1 or TRBD2 (5 bases each). Here the CDR3 reads CSATTRTITATQYF. CDR3 sequence (DNA): TGCAGTGCGACAACTAGGACAATCACAGCTACGCAGTATTTT.